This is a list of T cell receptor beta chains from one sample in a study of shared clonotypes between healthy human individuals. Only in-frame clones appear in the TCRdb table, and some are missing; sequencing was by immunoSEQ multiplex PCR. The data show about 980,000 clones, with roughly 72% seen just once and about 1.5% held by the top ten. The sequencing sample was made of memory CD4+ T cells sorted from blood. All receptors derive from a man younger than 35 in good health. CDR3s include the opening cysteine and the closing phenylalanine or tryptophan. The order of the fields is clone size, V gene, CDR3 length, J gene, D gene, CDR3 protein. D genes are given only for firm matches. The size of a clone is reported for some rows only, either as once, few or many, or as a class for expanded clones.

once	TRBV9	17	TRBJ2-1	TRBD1	CASSVALGQGVPNEQFF
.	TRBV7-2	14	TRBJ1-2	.	CASSFRQGSAGYTF
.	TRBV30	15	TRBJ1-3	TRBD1	CAWSEQGAISNTIYF
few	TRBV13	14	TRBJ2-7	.	CASSLVSRPHEQYF
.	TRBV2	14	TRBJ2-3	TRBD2	CASITAGGTDTQYF
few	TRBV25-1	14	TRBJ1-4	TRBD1	CASTFQGAGEKLFF
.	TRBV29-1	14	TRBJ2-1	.	CSAASGAAYNEQFF
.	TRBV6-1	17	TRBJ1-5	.	CASSEGLQEGGNQPQHF
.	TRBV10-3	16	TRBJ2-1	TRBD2	CAISESGTSGSNEQFF
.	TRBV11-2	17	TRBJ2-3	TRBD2	CASSLTLAGGGTDTQYF
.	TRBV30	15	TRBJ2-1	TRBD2	CAWTPDLGGDNEQFF
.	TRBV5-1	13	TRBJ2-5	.	CASSLAGRETQYF
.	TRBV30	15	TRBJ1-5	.	CAWSVPRDGNQPQHF
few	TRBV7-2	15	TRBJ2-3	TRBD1	CASSPQGFSTDTQYF
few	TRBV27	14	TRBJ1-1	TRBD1	CASSSRTGNTEAFF
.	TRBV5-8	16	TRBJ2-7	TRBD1	CASSRWGGDRDYEQYF
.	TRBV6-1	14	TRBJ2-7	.	CASKDQGSSYEQYF
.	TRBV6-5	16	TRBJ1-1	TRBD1	CASSYSTGTGRTEAFF
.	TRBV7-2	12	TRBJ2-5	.	CASSSSSETQYF
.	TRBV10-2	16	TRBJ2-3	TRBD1	CASSGPGTGVSDTQYF
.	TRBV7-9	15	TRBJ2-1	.	CASSFTGTSNNEQFF
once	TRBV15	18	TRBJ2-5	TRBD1	CATSSQGQGWLGRETQYF
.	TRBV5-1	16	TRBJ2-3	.	CASSLEGAGTADTQYF
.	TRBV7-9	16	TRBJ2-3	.	CASTVYPGPSRDTQYF
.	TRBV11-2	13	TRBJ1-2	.	CASSLGQTYGYTF
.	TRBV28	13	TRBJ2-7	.	CASSSGQSYEQYF
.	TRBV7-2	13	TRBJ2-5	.	CASSYASAETQYF
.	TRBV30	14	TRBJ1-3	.	CAWSITGSRNTIYF
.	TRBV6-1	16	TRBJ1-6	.	CASSGRAGAPHSPLHF
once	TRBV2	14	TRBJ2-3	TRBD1	CASSETGGPDTQYF
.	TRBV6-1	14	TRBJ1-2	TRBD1	CASSENRGREGYTF
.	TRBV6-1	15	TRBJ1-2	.	CASSEVTLLNYGYTF
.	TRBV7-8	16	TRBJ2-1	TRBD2	CASSPSGLAGDNEQFF
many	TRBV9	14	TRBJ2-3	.	CASSVRGGTDTQYF
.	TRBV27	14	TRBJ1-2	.	CASSLSLGGGGYTF
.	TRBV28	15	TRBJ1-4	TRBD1	CASSSPGQGGEKLFF